Each of the 8 T cell receptor beta chains below was sequenced from the same sample in a study of shared clonotypes between healthy human individuals. In the naive CD8 group, cells lacked CD45RO and were positively selected for CCR7, so terminally differentiated effector memory CD45RA+ cells were left out. Method: immunoSEQ multiplex PCR; TCRdb's copy keeps in-frame clones and lacks some. Seen here are about 580,000 clones, roughly 98% observed once, and the top ten hold 0.3%. The sample was naive CD8+ T cells sorted from blood. The receptors here all came from a man aged 25-40 years in good health.

CDR3 nucleotides: TGCAGCGTTCGTGGGAAAAGCTCCTACGAGCAGTACTTC. Protein sequence: CSVRGKSSYEQYF. The V and J genes are TRBV29-1 and TRBJ2-7; D remains unclear. Germline lookup yields CDR1 SQVTM and CDR2 ANQGSEA. V dropped 5 bases and J dropped 0 bases, with 11 bases sitting between them. The CDR3 sequence is 13 residues long.

J is TRBJ1-4 and V is TRBV15; D might be TRBD1 (5 bases). This CDR3 spans 14 amino acids. The V gene's germline CDR1 is LNHNV and CDR2 YYDKDF (reference sequence). V gave up 1 base and J gave up 8 bases, with 11 bases separating them. The CDR3 nucleotides are TGTGCCACCAGCAGAGTTGGCAGGGAAGAAAAACTGTTTTTT. Translated, it gives CATSRVGREEKLFF.

This rearrangement joins TRBV28 to TRBJ2-5, with 8 bases that match TRBD2. Germline V gives CDR1 MDHEN, CDR2 SYDVKM. This CDR3 spans 21 amino acids. V gave up 2 bases and J gave up 0 bases; unmatched junction bases: 20. For the CDR3, the DNA is TGTGCCAGCAGTTTACCTGGCCCTGACTTGACTAGCGAACAGTACCAAGAGACCCAGTACTTC. Its protein is CASSLPGPDLTSEQYQETQYF.

The chain has TRBV4-1 and TRBJ2-7; 10 nucleotides agree with TRBD2. This CDR3 has 17 amino acids. CDR1 MGHRA and CDR2 YSYEKL come from the germline V gene. V dropped 0 bases and J dropped 2; count of bases not matched to a gene: 7. This chain's CDR3 is CASSQDLRLAGTYEQYF. CDR3 nucleotides: TGCGCCAGCAGCCAAGACCTAAGACTAGCGGGCACCTACGAGCAGTACTTC.

This clone was seen just once. The genes are TRBV16 and TRBJ2-7; the match to TRBD2 covers 11 bases. The CDR3 extends over 19 amino acids. Germline assignment: CDR1 KGHSY and CDR2 FQNENV. V lost 0 bases, J lost 1 base, and 11 bases stayed unmatched. Here the CDR3 reads CASSQSRGAGLAASYEQYF. The CDR3 region has the DNA TGTGCCAGCAGCCAATCGCGGGGAGCGGGACTAGCGGCTTCCTACGAGCAGTACTTC.

The rearrangement joins TRBV11-2 to TRBJ2-7; D unclear. V was cut by 5 bases and J by 7 bases, with 9 bases left in between. This CDR3 is 11 amino acids long. CDR1 and CDR2 from the germline V gene are SGHAT and FQNNGV. This chain's CDR3 is CASSELREQYF. The DNA for the CDR3 is TGTGCCAGCAGCGAACTTCGAGAGCAGTACTTC.

This chain's CDR3 is CASSLDFRSSNQPQHF. CDR3 sequence (DNA): TGTGCCAGCAGCTTAGATTTCAGATCTAGCAATCAGCCCCAGCATTTT. The chain carries TRBV11-2 and TRBJ1-5, with unresolved D. Germline values: CDR1 SGHAT, CDR2 FQNNGV. The CDR3 runs 16 residues. V was pared by 0 bases and J by 0 bases, with 9 bases between.

The chain recombines TRBV6-1 with TRBJ2-7, with 8 bases identical to TRBD1. The CDR3 spans 15 residues. Germline V gene lookup returns CDR1 MNHNS and CDR2 SASEGT. Trimming removed 3 bases from V and 7 bases from J; junction bases left unmatched: 11. The CDR3 DNA follows: TGTGCCAGCAGTGAGGGACAGGATCTTTTTAGGGAGCAGTACTTC. This sequence encodes CASSEGQDLFREQYF.